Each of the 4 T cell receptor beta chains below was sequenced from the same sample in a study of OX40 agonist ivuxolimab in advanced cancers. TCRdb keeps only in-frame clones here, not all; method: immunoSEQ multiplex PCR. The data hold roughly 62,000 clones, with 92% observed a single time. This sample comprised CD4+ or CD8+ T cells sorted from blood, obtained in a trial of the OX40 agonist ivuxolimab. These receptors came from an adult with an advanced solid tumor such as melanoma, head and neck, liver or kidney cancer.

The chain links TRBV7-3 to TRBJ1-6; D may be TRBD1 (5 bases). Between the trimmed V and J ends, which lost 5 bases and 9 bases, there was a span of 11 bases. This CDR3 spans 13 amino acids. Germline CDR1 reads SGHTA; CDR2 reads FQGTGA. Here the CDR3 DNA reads TGTGCCAGCAGCGTCAGGGAGGGTTCACCCCTCCACTTT. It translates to CASSVREGSPLHF.

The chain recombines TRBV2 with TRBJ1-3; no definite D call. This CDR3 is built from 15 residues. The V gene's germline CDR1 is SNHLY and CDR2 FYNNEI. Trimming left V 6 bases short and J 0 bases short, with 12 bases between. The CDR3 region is CASRQEGFSGNTIYF. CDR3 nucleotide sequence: TGTGCCAGCAGGCAGGAGGGCTTCTCTGGAAACACCATATATTTT.

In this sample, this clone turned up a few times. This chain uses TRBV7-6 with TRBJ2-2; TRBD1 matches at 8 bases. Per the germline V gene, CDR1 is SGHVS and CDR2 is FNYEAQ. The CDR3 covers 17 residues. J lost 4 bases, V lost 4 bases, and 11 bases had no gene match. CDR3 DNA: TGTGCCAGCAGCTCCATCCCCGTGACAGGGGCCACCGGGGAGCTGTTTTTT. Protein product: CASSSIPVTGATGELFF. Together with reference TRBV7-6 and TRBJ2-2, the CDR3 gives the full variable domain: GAGVSQSPRYKVTKRGQDVALRCDPISGHVSLYWYRQALGQGPEFLTYFNYEAQQDKSGLPNDRFSAERPEGSISTLTIQRTEQRDSAMYRCASSSIPVTGATGELFFGEGSRLTVL.

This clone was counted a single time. CDR3 residues: CASSRDQSHTQYF. CDR3 nucleotides: TGTGCCAGCAGCAGGGACCAAAGCCATACGCAGTATTTT. The genes are TRBV5-4 and TRBJ2-3; tentatively, D is TRBD1 or TRBD2 (5 bases each). Germline CDR1 is SGHNT and CDR2 is YYREEE (reference sequence). The CDR3 spans 13 residues. Trimming cost V 4 bases and J 7 bases, with 13 bases left between them.